The 26 T cell receptor beta chains below were found in one sample sequenced in a study of CD8 T cells in ankylosing spondylitis. Using its own MiXCR run on the 5' RACE reads, TCRdb lists one record per CDR3 protein. The table includes some 140,000 distinct CDR3 sequences, 6.5% to 8.5% detected once. Input material: synovial fluid, either unsorted or a sorted T cell fraction (not recorded which). Receptor source: a male donor with ankylosing spondylitis.

This clonotype occurred many times. The J gene is TRBJ2-5, the V gene TRBV7-9; perhaps TRBD1 as D (7 bases). CDR3 length equals 14 residues. Trimming took 5 bases from V and 5 from J, leaving 15 bases between them. Germline loops: CDR1 SEHNR, CDR2 FQNEAQ (reference sequence). The CDR3 is CASSATGAGETQYF. CDR3 in DNA: TGTGCCAGCAGCGCTACAGGGGCGGGGGAGACCCAGTACTTC.

This clonotype appeared many times. The rearrangement joins TRBV5-1 to TRBJ2-3; possible D gene TRBD1, 6 bases. V was shortened by 4 bases and J by 3 bases, with 12 bases between the two germline ends. The CDR3 totals 14 residues. CDR1 and CDR2 from the germline V gene are SGHRS and YFSETQ. In DNA form, the CDR3 reads TGCGCCAGCAGCGAGGACAGAAATACAGATACGCAGTATTTT. It yields the protein CASSEDRNTDTQYF.

This clonotype was counted many times. V is TRBV20-1 and J is TRBJ2-3, with D maybe TRBD2 (5 bases). Germline V gene data show CDR1 as DFQATT and CDR2 as SNEGSKA (reference sequence). The CDR3 loop spans 13 amino acids. V lost 3 bases, J lost 1 base, and 8 bases lay in between. The CDR3 loop reads CSARGSGTDTQYF. The CDR3 DNA follows: TGCAGTGCTAGGGGTAGCGGCACAGATACGCAGTATTTT.

This clonotype has a count of ten or more. This chain links TRBV6-5 with TRBJ2-7; the match to TRBD2 covers 7 bases. V shed 0 bases, J shed 3 bases, and the junction held 11 bases outside the gene matches. Per the germline V gene, CDR1 is MNHEY and CDR2 is SVGAGI. The CDR3 is 17 amino acids. The CDR3 is CASSYSGYERGFYEQYF. The CDR3 bases are TGTGCCAGCAGTTACTCAGGCTACGAGCGGGGTTTCTACGAGCAGTACTTC.

The genes are TRBV6-1 and TRBJ2-1, with TRBD2 identical over 9 bases. Germline loops: CDR1 MNHNS, CDR2 SASEGT. This CDR3 is 13 amino acids long. J lost 11 bases, V lost 6 bases, and 8 bases had no gene match. CDR3 coding DNA: TGTGCCAGCAGATTCCGTAGCGGGAGAAAGCAGTTCTTC. Translated, it gives CASRFRSGRKQFF.

In this sample, this clonotype turned up a few times. V usage is TRBV3-1 and J usage is TRBJ2-5, with a tentative D call TRBD2 (6 bases). The germline V gene encodes CDR1 LGHDT and CDR2 YNNKEL (reference sequence). CDR3 length: 13 residues. Trimming stripped 4 bases from V and 8 bases from J, with 14 bases between. CDR3 DNA: TGTGCCAGCAGCCTTCTCTCCGGGGGTACCCAGTACTTC. The encoded protein is CASSLLSGGTQYF.

Many counts were recorded for this clonotype. V gene TRBV24-1 combines with J gene TRBJ2-1; possibly TRBD1 or TRBD2 for D (6 bases each). Looked up from germline, CDR1 is KGHDR and CDR2 is SFDVKD. The CDR3 spans 16 residues. V gave up 0 bases and J gave up 1 base, with 9 bases separating them. The chain's CDR3 is CATSDLIGGSYNEQFF. Here the CDR3 DNA reads TGTGCCACCAGTGATTTGATAGGGGGGTCCTACAATGAGCAGTTCTTC.

This clonotype was recorded many times. A read error may account for a junction end that differs from germline. The chain employs TRBV7-7 and TRBJ2-5, with 8 bases fitting TRBD2. Germline CDR1 is SSHAT and CDR2 is FNYEAQ (reference sequence). CDR3 size: 15 residues. The CDR3 bases are TGTGCTAGCAGCCCGGGGGGGCGGTTAGCTGAGACCCAGTACTTC. This encodes CASSPGGRLAETQYF.

V and J are TRBV5-4 and TRBJ2-3, with 7 nucleotides matching TRBD1. The CDR3 is 14 amino acids. CDR1 and CDR2 from the germline V gene are SGHNT and YYREEE (reference sequence). V dropped 0 bases and J dropped 5; count of bases not matched to a gene: 3. DNA of the CDR3: TGTGCCAGCAGCTTGGGACAGGGCCTAGATACGCAGTATTTT. Translating it yields CASSLGQGLDTQYF.

This clonotype rates as medium-sized. The chain couples TRBV29-1 to TRBJ2-3; D is perhaps TRBD1 (6 bases). CDR3 length: 13 residues. The V gene lost 6 bases and the J gene lost 2 bases, with 12 bases spanning the gap. The germline CDR1 and CDR2 sequences are SQVTM and ANQGSEA. The CDR3 region is CSVQRGSTDTQYF. The DNA of the CDR3 is TGCAGCGTCCAAAGGGGGTCCACAGATACGCAGTATTTT.

This clonotype was found a few times. This sequence joins TRBV6-6 and TRBJ2-7; possibly TRBD2 for D (5 bases). V was pared by 6 bases and J by 3 bases, with 9 bases between. CDR1 is MNHNY, CDR2 SVGAGI, per germline (reference sequence). The CDR3 totals 12 residues. The CDR3 coding sequence is TGTGCCAGCAGAATAAGCGGCTACGAGCAGTACTTC. It specifies CASRISGYEQYF.

V gene TRBV5-5 combines with J gene TRBJ2-1; 7 positions agree with TRBD2. CDR3 length equals 15 residues. Germline CDR1 SGHKS, CDR2 YYEKEE (reference sequence). V dropped 7 bases and J dropped 0; count of bases not matched to a gene: 7. The chain's CDR3 is CASGGDPSSYNEQFF. The CDR3 nucleotides are TGTGCCAGCGGGGGGGACCCAAGCTCCTACAATGAGCAGTTCTTC. The full variable domain, with the rest looked up from reference TRBV5-5 and TRBJ2-1, is DAGVTQSPTHLIKTRGQQVTLRCSPISGHKSVSWYQQVLGQGPQFIFQYYEKEERGRGNFPDRFSARQFPNYSSELNVNALLLGDSALYLCASGGDPSSYNEQFFGPGTRLTVL.

V usage is TRBV7-3 and J usage is TRBJ1-2; D is perhaps TRBD1 (5 bases). CDR1 is SGHTA, CDR2 FQGTGA, per germline. V lost 5 bases to trimming and J lost 8 bases, with 15 bases between them. The CDR3 extends over 13 amino acids. In DNA form, the CDR3 reads TGTGCCAGCAGCCCAGGAAGGGGATCGGGCTACACCTTC. This gives the protein CASSPGRGSGYTF.

The chain employs TRBV7-2 and TRBJ1-2; 7 bases agree with TRBD1. V shed 5 bases, J shed 8 bases, and the junction held 8 bases outside the gene matches. Germline CDR1 SGHTA, CDR2 FQGNSA. The CDR3 runs to 13 residues. The CDR3 sequence is CASSQRQGGGYTF. CDR3 DNA sequence: TGTGCCAGCAGCCAGAGACAGGGAGGAGGCTACACCTTC.

This clonotype was picked up many times. The CDR3 loop is CASSISDRAQETQYF. The CDR3 DNA reads TGCGCCAGCAGCATAAGCGACAGGGCCCAAGAGACCCAGTACTTC. The chain couples TRBV5-1 to TRBJ2-5, with TRBD1 matching over 7 bases. CDR3 length equals 15 residues. V dropped 4 bases and J dropped 1; count of bases not matched to a gene: 7. Germline lookup yields CDR1 SGHRS and CDR2 YFSETQ.

This clonotype appeared a few times. The chain combines TRBV5-1 with TRBJ1-1, with D tentatively TRBD1 (6 bases). The V gene lost 1 base and the J gene lost 7 bases, with 11 bases spanning the gap. Germline CDR1 SGHRS, CDR2 YFSETQ. The CDR3 runs to 13 residues. The CDR3 loop reads CASSLTGQVEAFF. CDR3 nucleotides: TGCGCCAGCAGCTTGACAGGGCAGGTTGAAGCTTTCTTT.

The chain is built from TRBV7-2 and TRBJ1-6; D is undetermined. The V gene's germline CDR1 is SGHTA and CDR2 FQGNSA. CDR3 size: 16 residues. Between the trimmed V and J ends, which lost 1 base and 4 bases, there was a span of 11 bases. In nucleotides, the CDR3 is TGTGCCAGCAGCTTAGAGTGGCCGGGGTATAATTCACCCCTCCACTTT. Amino acids: CASSLEWPGYNSPLHF.

V gene TRBV29-1 combines with J gene TRBJ2-1; TRBD2 might be the D (6 bases). Germline V gives CDR1 SQVTM, CDR2 ANQGSEA. The CDR3 runs to 14 residues. Between the trimmed V and J ends, which lost 2 bases and 5 bases, there was a span of 13 bases. The CDR3, as DNA: TGCAGCGTTGAATTACGACTAGATGACAATGAGCAGTTCTTC. Translating it yields CSVELRLDDNEQFF.

The chain carries TRBV28 and TRBJ2-7, with a possible D match to TRBD2 (6 bases). V was trimmed by 5 bases and J by 7 bases, leaving 21 bases between them. The CDR3 extends over 15 amino acids. Per germline, CDR1 MDHEN and CDR2 SYDVKM. CDR3 bases: TGTGCCAGCAGTGGGAGGTCCCCGTCCTATCTGGAGCAGTACTTC. It translates to CASSGRSPSYLEQYF.

This clonotype turned up a few times. CDR3 residues: CASSGRQGYEQYF. The CDR3 coding sequence is TGTGCCAGCAGCGGGAGGCAGGGATACGAGCAGTACTTC. This sequence joins TRBV7-9 and TRBJ2-7, with TRBD2 as a possible D gene (6 bases). Germline V lookup: CDR1 SEHNR, CDR2 FQNEAQ (reference sequence). This CDR3 contains 13 residues. Trimming pared 5 bases from V and 4 bases from J, leaving 12 bases between.

J is TRBJ2-3 and V is TRBV29-1; D remains unclear. Germline V gene sequence: CDR1 SQVTM, CDR2 ANQGSEA. The CDR3 spans 14 residues. The V and J ends lost 3 bases and 0 bases respectively, with 10 bases between them. CDR3 residues: CSVETAPSTDTQYF. The CDR3 DNA sequence: TGCAGCGTTGAGACGGCCCCTAGCACAGATACGCAGTATTTT.

This clonotype was picked up many times. The chain carries TRBV20-1 and TRBJ1-6; no clear D. The CDR3 runs to 13 residues. Germline V gene sequence: CDR1 DFQATT, CDR2 SNEGSKA (reference sequence). Trimming pared 6 bases from V and 7 bases from J, leaving 13 bases between. The CDR3 loop reads CSAEDPRNSPLHF. DNA for the CDR3: TGCAGTGCCGAGGACCCTCGGAATTCACCCCTCCACTTT.

This clonotype appeared many times. The chain carries TRBV3-1 and TRBJ1-6, with D perhaps TRBD1 (5 bases). Trimming stripped 4 bases from V and 5 bases from J, with 12 bases between. CDR3 size: 15 residues. Germline V gene data show CDR1 as LGHDT and CDR2 as YNNKEL (reference sequence). The CDR3 is CASSLGRGHNSPLHF. As DNA, the CDR3 is TGTGCCAGCAGCCTGGGACGGGGCCATAATTCACCCCTCCACTTT.

There are many counts of this clonotype. The chain uses TRBV7-3 and TRBJ2-5; 9 bases match TRBD2. This CDR3 spans 15 amino acids. The J segment lost 5 bases and the V segment lost 1 base, leaving 5 bases of the junction unmatched. Germline V gene data show CDR1 as SGHTA and CDR2 as FQGTGA. The CDR3 bases are TGTGCCAGCAGCTTAAACGGCGGGGGGGCGGAGACCCAGTACTTC. It codes for CASSLNGGGAETQYF.

This clonotype was seen repeatedly, ten times or more. V gene TRBV5-1 combines with J gene TRBJ2-4; 9 nucleotides match TRBD2. Germline V gene data show CDR1 as SGHRS and CDR2 as YFSETQ. The CDR3 has 15 amino acids. After removal of 1 base from V and 8 bases from J, the junction contained 7 bases not matched to a gene. The CDR3 region is CASSLSPRGGDIQYF. CDR3 nucleotide sequence: TGCGCCAGCAGCTTGTCGCCGCGGGGGGGGGACATTCAGTACTTC.

The CDR3 DNA is TGCAGCCTACTGGGAGGGAGTAACTATGGCTACACCTTC. Amino acids: CSLLGGSNYGYTF. The chain has TRBV20-1 and TRBJ1-2, with D unresolved. Germline V gene sequence: CDR1 DFQATT, CDR2 SNEGSKA (reference sequence). This CDR3 comprises 13 residues.